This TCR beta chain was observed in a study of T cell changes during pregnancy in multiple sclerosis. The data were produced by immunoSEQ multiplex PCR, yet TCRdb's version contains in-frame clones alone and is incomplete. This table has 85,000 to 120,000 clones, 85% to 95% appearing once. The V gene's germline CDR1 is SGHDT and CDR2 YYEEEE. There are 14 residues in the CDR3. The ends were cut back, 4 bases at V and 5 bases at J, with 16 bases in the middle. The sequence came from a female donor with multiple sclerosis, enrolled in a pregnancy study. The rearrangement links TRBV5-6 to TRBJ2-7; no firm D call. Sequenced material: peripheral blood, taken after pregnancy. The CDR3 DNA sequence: TGTGCCAGCAGCCCCGTAGGCAGGCCCCACGAGCAGTACTTC. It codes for CASSPVGRPHEQYF.